Following are 32 T cell receptor beta chains from one sample sequenced in a study of CD8 T cells in ankylosing spondylitis. Using its own MiXCR run on the 5' RACE reads, TCRdb lists one record per CDR3 protein. The table shows 250,000 or so distinct CDR3 sequences, with 20% to 30% occurring only once. The material sequenced was blood, either unsorted or a sorted T cell fraction (not recorded which). The receptors were gathered from a male donor with ankylosing spondylitis or in good health (not recorded which).

This clonotype was detected ten times or more. The chain has TRBV10-3 and TRBJ2-1, with D tentatively TRBD1 or TRBD2 (5 bases each). CDR1 is ENHRY, CDR2 SYGVKD, per germline. Trimming took 3 bases from V and 9 from J, leaving 12 bases between them. There are 13 residues in the CDR3. The CDR3 DNA sequence: TGTGCCATCAGTGAAGAGGGGAACAGTGAGCAGTTCTTC. Protein sequence: CAISEEGNSEQFF.

This clonotype was recorded many times. The V call is TRBV20-1, the J call TRBJ2-5; 7 positions agree with TRBD1. The CDR3 spans 12 residues. The V and J ends lost 8 bases and 7 bases, in that order; junction bases with no gene match: 10. The germline CDR1 and CDR2 sequences are DFQATT and SNEGSKA (reference sequence). This CDR3 is CSSGTALWTQYF. The CDR3 region has the DNA TGCAGTTCGGGGACAGCCCTCTGGACCCAGTACTTC.

The table lists this clonotype with many counts. The chain links TRBV6-1 to TRBJ2-1; D is possibly TRBD2 (6 bases). The ends were cut back, 6 bases at V and 7 bases at J, with 16 bases in the middle. The CDR3 spans 14 residues. CDR1 and CDR2 (germline): MNHNS, SASEGT. The CDR3 region has the DNA TGTGCCAGCAGCATAGGGGTGGGGGGTAATGAGCAGTTCTTC. Translated: CASSIGVGGNEQFF.

V gene TRBV29-1 combines with J gene TRBJ2-3, with 13 bases lining up with TRBD2. The CDR3 runs to 14 residues. In germline, CDR1 is SQVTM, CDR2 ANQGSEA. V trimming: 7 bases; J trimming: 5 bases; junction bases outside the gene matches: 6. The CDR3 DNA follows: TGCAGCGCAACTAGCGGGGGGGCCTTAGATACGCAGTATTTT. It translates to CSATSGGALDTQYF.

In this sample, this clonotype turned up many times. The chain employs TRBV29-1 and TRBJ2-4; TRBD2 is a possible D gene (6 bases). Germline V gene data show CDR1 as SQVTM and CDR2 as ANQGSEA. This CDR3 region has 13 residues. Deletions cut 4 bases from V and 4 bases from J, with 11 bases between. The CDR3 protein is CSVVIRGKNIQYF. In nucleotides, the CDR3 is TGCAGCGTTGTGATCCGGGGGAAAAACATTCAGTACTTC.

As concerns this clonotype: A much larger clone lies a single base off, so this may be a read error. The V call is TRBV5-1, the J call TRBJ2-5; 9 bases map to TRBD2. The CDR3 totals 14 residues. J gave up 2 bases and V 2 bases, and 1 base lay outside the gene matches. Germline CDR1 and CDR2: SGHRS and YFSETQ. Here the CDR3 reads CASSFAGGQETQYF. The CDR3 DNA follows: TGCGCCAGCAGCTTTGCGGGGGGGCAAGAGACCCAGTACTTC.

This clonotype was recorded many times. V gene TRBV12-3 or TRBV12-4 combines with J gene TRBJ2-1; 7 positions match TRBD1. The trim removed 6 bases at V and 8 bases at J, leaving 13 bases unmatched. CDR3 length equals 15 residues. The CDR3 sequence is CASRLTGPLEDEQFF. CDR3 nucleotides: TGTGCCAGCAGGCTGACAGGGCCCCTGGAGGATGAGCAGTTCTTC.

This clonotype was seen at least ten times. The chain couples TRBV4-2 to TRBJ2-3; TRBD2 aligns across 10 bases. The V segment lost 1 base and the J segment 4 bases; nucleotides outside the gene matches: 5. Germline V CDR1 and CDR2: LGHNA, YNFKEQ. The CDR3 has 16 residues. The DNA for the CDR3 is TGTGCCAGCAGCCAAGTGACTAGCGGGCCCCCAGATACGCAGTATTTT. Residues: CASSQVTSGPPDTQYF.

The chain carries TRBV24-1 and TRBJ2-3; D not certain. Germline CDR1 KGHDR, CDR2 SFDVKD. CDR3 length equals 12 residues. V lost 5 bases and J lost 2, with 4 bases in between. The CDR3 coding sequence is TGTGCCACCAGTGGGATCACAGATACGCAGTATTTT. Its translation: CATSGITDTQYF.

This clonotype was seen repeatedly, ten times or more. The chain joins TRBV20-1 to TRBJ1-1, with a tentative D call TRBD1 (6 bases). The CDR3 is 13 residues long. The V end was cut by 5 bases, the J end by 5 bases, with 15 bases between. Per the germline V gene, CDR1 is DFQATT and CDR2 is SNEGSKA (reference sequence). In DNA, the CDR3 is TGCAGTGCTCCAGGGGAGACGGTAACTGAAGCTTTCTTT. It translates to CSAPGETVTEAFF.

The table lists this clonotype with a few counts. The V and J genes are TRBV20-1 and TRBJ1-2; D remains unclear. Germline CDR1 reads DFQATT; CDR2 reads SNEGSKA (reference sequence). This CDR3 has 15 amino acids. Trimming removed 1 base at V and 0 bases at J, with 12 bases between. Here the CDR3 reads CSARGLARANYGYTF. The CDR3 nucleotides read TGCAGTGCTAGAGGGTTAGCAAGAGCTAACTATGGCTACACCTTC.

This clonotype was counted only a few times. The rearrangement uses TRBV29-1 and TRBJ1-3; no definite D call. Per germline, CDR1 SQVTM and CDR2 ANQGSEA. Between the trimmed V and J ends, which lost 2 bases and 1 base, there was a span of 3 bases. The CDR3 has 12 amino acids. The CDR3 DNA follows: TGCAGCGTTGAACAGTCTGGAAACACCATATATTTT. This codes for CSVEQSGNTIYF.

Comments on this clonotype: A read error is possible here, since a much larger clone lies one base away. The chain links TRBV20-1 to TRBJ2-1; D may correspond to TRBD1 or TRBD2 (6 bases each). This CDR3 spans 14 amino acids. The V end lost 7 bases, the J end lost 2 bases, and 15 bases lay between the germline ends. Germline V gene sequence: CDR1 DFQATT, CDR2 SNEGSKA (reference sequence). The CDR3, as DNA: TGCAGTGTTAGGAGGGGGATCGCCTACAATGAGCAGTTCTTC. Its translation is CSVRRGIAYNEQFF.

On this clonotype itself: A much more abundant neighbour one base away suggests this may be a read error. In DNA form, the CDR3 reads TGTGCCAGCAGCTTAGGGGTTTGGGGGGCCAACGTCCTGGCTTTC. This translates into CASSLGVWGANVLAF. The chain carries TRBV7-9 and TRBJ2-6; D could derive from TRBD1 or TRBD2 (6 bases each). The CDR3 spans 15 residues. The germline gives CDR1 SEHNR, CDR2 FQNEAQ (reference sequence).

This clonotype occurred many times. The DNA for the CDR3 is TGTGCCAGTAGTATTCAGGAGACAAGGGGAGGCACTGAAGCTTTCTTT. Its translation: CASSIQETRGGTEAFF. The chain couples TRBV19 to TRBJ1-1, with a possible D match to TRBD1 (5 bases). The V gene's germline CDR1 is LNHDA and CDR2 SQIVND (reference sequence). V lost 3 bases and J 4 bases, leaving 18 bases between the germline ends. The CDR3 spans 16 residues.

V and J are TRBV7-2 and TRBJ2-1, with D tentatively TRBD1 (5 bases). Per the germline V gene, CDR1 is SGHTA and CDR2 is FQGNSA. Trimming pared 5 bases from V and 9 bases from J, leaving 14 bases between. The CDR3 is 13 amino acids. CDR3 loop: CASSIMERGEQFF. The DNA of the CDR3 is TGTGCCAGCAGCATCATGGAAAGGGGTGAGCAGTTCTTC. The full variable domain, completed using reference TRBV7-2 and TRBJ2-1, is GAGVSQSPSNKVTEKGKDVELRCDPISGHTALYWYRQSLGQGLEFLIYFQGNSAPDKSGLPSDRFSAERTGGSVSTLTIQRTQQEDSAVYLCASSIMERGEQFFGPGTRLTVL.

The rearrangement links TRBV9 to TRBJ2-5; 8 bases are shared with TRBD2. Trimming at V came to 3 bases and at J to 0 bases, leaving 4 bases not matched to a gene. The CDR3 is 15 residues long. Germline lookup yields CDR1 SGDLS and CDR2 YYNGEE. Written as DNA, the CDR3 is TGTGCCAGCAGCGGAGGGACTAGGTACCAAGAGACCCAGTACTTC. Translated, it gives CASSGGTRYQETQYF.

V and J are TRBV20-1 and TRBJ2-2; 8 bases agree with TRBD1. CDR1 and CDR2 (germline): DFQATT, SNEGSKA (reference sequence). The CDR3 runs 16 residues. V shed 3 bases, J shed 4 bases, and the junction held 10 bases outside the gene matches. The CDR3 loop is CSASVPRQGATGELFF. CDR3 bases: TGCAGTGCTAGCGTGCCCAGGCAGGGGGCCACCGGGGAGCTGTTTTTT.

This clonotype occurred many times. J is TRBJ2-5 and V is TRBV20-1, with 8 bases lining up with TRBD1. The CDR3 is 15 amino acids. Germline lookup yields CDR1 DFQATT and CDR2 SNEGSKA (reference sequence). V lost 3 bases to trimming and J lost 5 bases; unmatched junction nucleotides: 11. The CDR3 DNA follows: TGCAGTGCTAGGCCCCTCCAGGGGGCGGGGGAGACCCAGTACTTC. Encoded protein: CSARPLQGAGETQYF.

Ten or more counts support this clonotype. The gene calls are TRBV12-3 or TRBV12-4 and TRBJ1-6; D is unresolved. Trimming stripped 3 bases from V and 9 bases from J, with 9 bases between. This CDR3 comprises 13 residues. For the CDR3, the DNA is TGTGCCAGCAGTTTTATGTCGGGTTCACCCCTCCACTTT. Its translation is CASSFMSGSPLHF.

This clonotype was seen a few times. The chain has TRBV4-2 and TRBJ2-5, with D hard to call. This CDR3 has 14 amino acids. The germline V gene encodes CDR1 LGHNA and CDR2 YNFKEQ. Trimming pared 0 bases from V and 7 bases from J, leaving 12 bases between. The CDR3 loop is CASSQDVVVGTQYF. Written as DNA, the CDR3 is TGTGCCAGCAGCCAAGATGTAGTCGTCGGGACCCAGTACTTC.

In its sample, this clonotype was seen many times. The chain carries TRBV4-2 and TRBJ2-1; 7 bases match TRBD2. Germline V gene data show CDR1 as LGHNA and CDR2 as YNFKEQ. The V and J ends lost 6 bases and 0 bases, in that order; junction bases with no gene match: 8. The CDR3 covers 16 residues. This CDR3 is CASRLSGVSSYNEQFF. In DNA, the CDR3 is TGTGCCAGCAGGCTAAGCGGGGTTAGCTCCTACAATGAGCAGTTCTTC.

This clonotype was picked up a small number of times. The chain couples TRBV20-1 to TRBJ2-7; the match to TRBD2 covers 7 bases. Germline lookup yields CDR1 DFQATT and CDR2 SNEGSKA (reference sequence). This CDR3 is built from 14 residues. Trimming took 1 base from V and 0 from J; bases not matched to a gene: 3. CDR3 DNA: TGCAGTGCTAGAGGGACGGGGGGCTCCTACGAGCAGTACTTC. Its protein is CSARGTGGSYEQYF.

The rearrangement joins TRBV29-1 to TRBJ2-4; D gene uncertain. The CDR3 is made up of 12 amino acids. Germline loops: CDR1 SQVTM, CDR2 ANQGSEA. The V gene lost 7 bases and the J gene lost 6 bases, with 13 bases spanning the gap. The CDR3: CSARLGRNIQYF. Here the CDR3 DNA reads TGCAGCGCCCGACTGGGCAGAAACATTCAGTACTTC.

This clonotype was detected a few times. CDR3 sequence: CASTPGGDYEQYF. In DNA form, the CDR3 reads TGTGCCAGCACCCCGGGCGGGGACTACGAGCAGTACTTC. This rearrangement joins TRBV7-9 to TRBJ2-7; tentatively, D is TRBD2 (6 bases). V was cut by 7 bases and J by 3 bases, with 13 bases left in between. The germline CDR1 and CDR2 sequences are SEHNR and FQNEAQ (reference sequence). This CDR3 is built from 13 residues.

This clonotype was found a few times. The rearrangement joins TRBV29-1 to TRBJ2-7; D remains unclear. V lost 5 bases to trimming and J lost 6 bases, with 11 bases between them. The CDR3 length is 11 residues. Germline CDR1 reads SQVTM; CDR2 reads ANQGSEA. Here the CDR3 reads CSVTLKAEQYF. The CDR3, as DNA: TGCAGCGTTACCCTGAAGGCCGAGCAGTACTTC.

The chain links TRBV7-2 to TRBJ2-7; TRBD1 aligns across 7 bases. V lost 5 bases, J lost 0 bases, and 10 bases stayed unmatched. This CDR3 has 16 residues. The germline V gene encodes CDR1 SGHTA and CDR2 FQGNSA. CDR3 sequence: CASSLAGTDSSYEQYF. In DNA, the CDR3 is TGTGCCAGCAGCCTGGCCGGGACAGATAGCTCCTACGAGCAGTACTTC.

This clonotype was found many times. CDR3 coding DNA: TGCAGTCCAAACCACCAGCTAGCCAAAAACATTCAGTACTTC. Residues: CSPNHQLAKNIQYF. The J gene is TRBJ2-4, the V gene TRBV20-1; D call uncertain. The V and J ends lost 8 bases and 0 bases respectively, with 14 bases between them. Per germline, CDR1 DFQATT and CDR2 SNEGSKA (reference sequence). This CDR3 contains 14 residues.

CDR3: CASSQGLGTEAFF. The CDR3 coding sequence is TGTGCCAGCTCCCAGGGGCTGGGGACTGAAGCTTTCTTT. The chain links TRBV18 to TRBJ1-1, with D maybe TRBD1 (6 bases). CDR3 size: 13 residues. Looked up from germline, CDR1 is KGHSH and CDR2 is LQKENI. The V end was cut by 6 bases, the J end by 5 bases, with 13 bases between.

This chain links TRBV20-1 with TRBJ2-7; 9 positions match TRBD1. The CDR3 runs 14 residues. CDR1 DFQATT and CDR2 SNEGSKA come from the germline V gene (reference sequence). With V trimmed by 0 bases and J by 5 bases, 5 bases remained unmatched. CDR3 sequence: CSARDGTGRHEQYF. The CDR3 coding sequence is TGCAGTGCTAGAGATGGGACAGGGAGGCACGAGCAGTACTTC.

This clonotype was seen repeatedly, ten times or more. The chain joins TRBV6-1 to TRBJ1-5; D might be TRBD1 (6 bases). CDR1 and CDR2 from the germline V gene are MNHNS and SASEGT. CDR3 length: 14 residues. Trimming removed 6 bases at V and 9 bases at J, with 18 bases between. This CDR3 reads CASSPIAQGRPQHF. CDR3 DNA: TGTGCCAGCAGCCCAATAGCCCAGGGGCGGCCCCAGCATTTT.

This clonotype has just a few counts. The chain is built from TRBV20-1 and TRBJ1-2, with 8 bases matching TRBD1. After removal of 0 bases from V and 1 base from J, the junction contained 4 bases not matched to a gene. The length of the CDR3 is 15 residues. Germline V gene lookup returns CDR1 DFQATT and CDR2 SNEGSKA (reference sequence). The CDR3: CSAREWGQDNYGYTF. CDR3 sequence (DNA): TGCAGTGCTAGAGAGTGGGGACAGGATAACTATGGCTACACCTTC.